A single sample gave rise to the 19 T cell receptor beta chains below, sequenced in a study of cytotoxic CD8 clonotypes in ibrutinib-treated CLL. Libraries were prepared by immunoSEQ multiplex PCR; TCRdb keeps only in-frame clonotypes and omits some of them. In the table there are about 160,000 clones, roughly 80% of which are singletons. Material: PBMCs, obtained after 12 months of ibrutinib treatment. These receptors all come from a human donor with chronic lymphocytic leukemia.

CDR3 nucleotide sequence: TGTGCCAGCAGTTCCAATAACAAGTTCGAAGCTTTCTTT. It specifies CASSSNNKFEAFF. The rearrangement joins TRBV27 to TRBJ1-1; no firm D call. The CDR3 has 13 residues. The V and J ends lost 4 bases and 8 bases respectively, with 14 bases between them. The germline V gene has CDR1 MNHEY and CDR2 SMNVEV (reference sequence).

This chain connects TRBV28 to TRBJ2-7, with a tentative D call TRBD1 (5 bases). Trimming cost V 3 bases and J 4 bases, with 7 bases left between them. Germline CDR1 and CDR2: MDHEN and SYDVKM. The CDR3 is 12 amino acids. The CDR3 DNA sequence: TGTGCCAGCAGTTTTAACAGGTACGAGCAGTACTTC. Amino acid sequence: CASSFNRYEQYF.

Here the CDR3 reads CASSPTRGTDTQYF. CDR3 nucleotides: TGTGCCAGCAGCCCCACCAGGGGGACAGATACGCAGTATTTT. This chain links TRBV11-3 with TRBJ2-3; 7 bases are a match to TRBD1. CDR1 is SGHNT, CDR2 YENEEA, per germline. The CDR3 consists of 14 residues. Germline trimming cut 5 bases from V and 3 bases from J; bases unmatched to any gene: 5.

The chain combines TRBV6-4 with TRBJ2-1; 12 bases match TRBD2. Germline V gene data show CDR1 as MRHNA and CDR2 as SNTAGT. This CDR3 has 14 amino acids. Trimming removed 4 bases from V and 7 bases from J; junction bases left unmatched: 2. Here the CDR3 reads CASSVLAGGNEQFF. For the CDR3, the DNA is TGTGCCAGCAGTGTCCTAGCGGGAGGGAATGAGCAGTTCTTC.

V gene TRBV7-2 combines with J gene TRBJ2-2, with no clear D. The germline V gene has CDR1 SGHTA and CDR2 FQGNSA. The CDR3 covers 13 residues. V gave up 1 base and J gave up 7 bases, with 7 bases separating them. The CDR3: CASSLDAGGELFF. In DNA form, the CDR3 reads TGTGCCAGCAGCTTAGATGCCGGCGGGGAGCTGTTTTTT.

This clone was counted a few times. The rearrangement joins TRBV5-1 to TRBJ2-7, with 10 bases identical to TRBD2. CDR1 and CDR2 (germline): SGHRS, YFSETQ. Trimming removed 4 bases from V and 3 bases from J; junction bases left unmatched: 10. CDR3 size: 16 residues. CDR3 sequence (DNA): TGCGCCAGCAGCCCTGGCCATAGCGGGGGGTACTACGAGCAGTACTTC. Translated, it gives CASSPGHSGGYYEQYF.

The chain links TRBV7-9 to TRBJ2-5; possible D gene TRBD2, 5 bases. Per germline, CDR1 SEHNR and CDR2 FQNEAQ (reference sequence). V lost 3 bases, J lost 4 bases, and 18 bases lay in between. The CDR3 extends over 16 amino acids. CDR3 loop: CASSLAYAGIGETQYF. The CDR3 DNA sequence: TGTGCCAGCAGCTTGGCATATGCGGGTATAGGAGAGACCCAGTACTTC.

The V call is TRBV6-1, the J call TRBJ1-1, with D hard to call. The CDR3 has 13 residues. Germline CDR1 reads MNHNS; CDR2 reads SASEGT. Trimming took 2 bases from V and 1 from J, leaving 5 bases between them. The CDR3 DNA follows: TGTGCCAGCAGTGAACTCGGGAACACTGAAGCTTTCTTT. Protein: CASSELGNTEAFF.

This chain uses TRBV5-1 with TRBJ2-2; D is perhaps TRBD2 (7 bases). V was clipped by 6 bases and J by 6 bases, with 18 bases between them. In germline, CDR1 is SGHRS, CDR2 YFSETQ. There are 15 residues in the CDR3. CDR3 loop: CASTAETGRAGELFF. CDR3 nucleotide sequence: TGCGCCAGCACGGCGGAAACAGGGAGGGCCGGGGAGCTGTTTTTT. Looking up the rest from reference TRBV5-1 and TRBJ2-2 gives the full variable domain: KAGVTQTPRYLIKTRGQQVTLSCSPISGHRSVSWYQQTPGQGLQFLFEYFSETQRNKGNFPGRFSGRQFSNSRSEMNVSTLELGDSALYLCASTAETGRAGELFFGEGSRLTVL.

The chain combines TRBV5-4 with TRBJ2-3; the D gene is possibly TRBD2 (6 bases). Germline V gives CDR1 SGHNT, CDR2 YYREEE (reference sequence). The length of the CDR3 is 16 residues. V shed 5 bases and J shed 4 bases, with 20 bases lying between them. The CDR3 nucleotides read TGTGCCAGCAGAGCCAGTAGCGGACCCGAGGCAGATACGCAGTATTTT. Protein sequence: CASRASSGPEADTQYF.

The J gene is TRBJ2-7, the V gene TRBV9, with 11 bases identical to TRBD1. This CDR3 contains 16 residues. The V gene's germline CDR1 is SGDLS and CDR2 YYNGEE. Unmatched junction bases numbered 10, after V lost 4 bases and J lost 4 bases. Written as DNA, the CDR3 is TGTGCCAGCAGCCTTGGGGGGACAGGGGGTCTTTACGAGCAGTACTTC. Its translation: CASSLGGTGGLYEQYF.

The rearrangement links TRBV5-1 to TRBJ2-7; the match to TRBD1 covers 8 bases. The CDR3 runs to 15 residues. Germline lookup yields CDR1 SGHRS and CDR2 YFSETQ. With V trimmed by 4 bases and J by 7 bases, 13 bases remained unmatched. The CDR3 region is CASSPQRQGAGEQYF. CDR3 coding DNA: TGCGCCAGCAGCCCTCAAAGGCAGGGGGCGGGGGAGCAGTACTTC.

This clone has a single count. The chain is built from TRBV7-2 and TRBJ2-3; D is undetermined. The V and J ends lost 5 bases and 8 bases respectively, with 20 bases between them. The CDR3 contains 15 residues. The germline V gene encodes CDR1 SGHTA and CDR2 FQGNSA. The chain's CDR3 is CASSVDRGLGPTQYF. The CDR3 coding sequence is TGTGCCAGCAGCGTGGATCGCGGTTTAGGGCCTACGCAGTATTTT.

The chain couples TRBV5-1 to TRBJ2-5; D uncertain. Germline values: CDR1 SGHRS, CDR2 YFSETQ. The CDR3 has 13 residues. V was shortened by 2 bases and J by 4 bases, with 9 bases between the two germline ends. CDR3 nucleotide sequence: TGCGCCAGCAGCTTAGAGTATGGAGAGACCCAGTACTTC. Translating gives CASSLEYGETQYF.

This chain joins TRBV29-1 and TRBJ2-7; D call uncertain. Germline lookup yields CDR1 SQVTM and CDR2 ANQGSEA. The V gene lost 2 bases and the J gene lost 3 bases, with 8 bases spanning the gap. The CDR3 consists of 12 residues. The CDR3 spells CSVERTGYEQYF. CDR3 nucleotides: TGCAGCGTTGAACGGACGGGCTACGAGCAGTACTTC.

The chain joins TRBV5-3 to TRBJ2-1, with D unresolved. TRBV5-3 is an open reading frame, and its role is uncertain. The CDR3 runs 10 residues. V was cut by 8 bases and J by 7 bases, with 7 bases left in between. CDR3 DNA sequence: TGTGCCAGGCGAAGAAATGAGCAGTTCTTC. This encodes CARRRNEQFF.

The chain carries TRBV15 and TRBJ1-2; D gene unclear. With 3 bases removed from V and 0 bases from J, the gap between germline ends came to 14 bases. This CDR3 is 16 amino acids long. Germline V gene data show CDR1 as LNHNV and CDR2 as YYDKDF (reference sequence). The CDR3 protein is CATSSLQALANYGYTF. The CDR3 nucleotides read TGTGCCACCAGCAGCTTGCAGGCCCTAGCTAACTATGGCTACACCTTC. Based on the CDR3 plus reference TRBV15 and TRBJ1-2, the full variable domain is DAMVIQNPRYQVTQFGKPVTLSCSQTLNHNVMYWYQQKSSQAPKLLFHYYDKDFNNEADTPDNFQSRRPNTSFCFLDIRSPGLGDTAMYLCATSSLQALANYGYTFGSGTRLTVV.

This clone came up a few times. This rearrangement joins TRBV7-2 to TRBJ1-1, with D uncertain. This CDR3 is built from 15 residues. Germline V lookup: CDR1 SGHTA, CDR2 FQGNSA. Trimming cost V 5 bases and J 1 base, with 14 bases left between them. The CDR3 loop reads CASSTRRVQNTEAFF. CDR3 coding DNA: TGTGCCAGCAGCACAAGACGAGTTCAGAACACTGAAGCTTTCTTT.

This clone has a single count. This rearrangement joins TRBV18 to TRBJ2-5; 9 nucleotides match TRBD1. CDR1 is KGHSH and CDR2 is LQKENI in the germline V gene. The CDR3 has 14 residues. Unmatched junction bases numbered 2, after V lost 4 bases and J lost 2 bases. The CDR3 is CASSHGQGQETQYF. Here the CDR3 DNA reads TGTGCCAGCTCACACGGACAGGGGCAAGAGACCCAGTACTTC.